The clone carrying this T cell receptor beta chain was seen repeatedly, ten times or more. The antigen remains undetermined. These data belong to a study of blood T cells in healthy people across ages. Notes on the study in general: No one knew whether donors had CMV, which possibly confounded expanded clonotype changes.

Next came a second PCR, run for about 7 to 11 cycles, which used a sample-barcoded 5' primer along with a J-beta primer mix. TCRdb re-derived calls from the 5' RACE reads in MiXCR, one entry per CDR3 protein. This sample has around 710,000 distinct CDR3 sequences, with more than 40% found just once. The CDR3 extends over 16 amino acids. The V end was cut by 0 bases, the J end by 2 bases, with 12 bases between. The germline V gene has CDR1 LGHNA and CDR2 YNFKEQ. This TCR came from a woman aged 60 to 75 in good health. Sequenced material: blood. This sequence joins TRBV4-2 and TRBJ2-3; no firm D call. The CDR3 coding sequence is TGTGCCAGCAGCCAAGATTCGGGTGCGTCCACAGATACGCAGTATTTT. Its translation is CASSQDSGASTDTQYF.